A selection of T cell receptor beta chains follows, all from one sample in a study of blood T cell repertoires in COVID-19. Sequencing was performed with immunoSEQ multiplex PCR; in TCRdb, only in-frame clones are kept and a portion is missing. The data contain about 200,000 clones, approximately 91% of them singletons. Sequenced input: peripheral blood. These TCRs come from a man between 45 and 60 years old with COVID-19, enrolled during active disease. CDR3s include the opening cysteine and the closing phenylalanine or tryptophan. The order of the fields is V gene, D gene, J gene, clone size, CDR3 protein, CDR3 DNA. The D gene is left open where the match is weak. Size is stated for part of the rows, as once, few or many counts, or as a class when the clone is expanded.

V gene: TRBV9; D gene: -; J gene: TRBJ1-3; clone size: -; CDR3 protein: CASSETTGSGNTIYF; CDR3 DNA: TGTGCCAGCAGCGAAACCACAGGATCTGGAAACACCATATATTTT
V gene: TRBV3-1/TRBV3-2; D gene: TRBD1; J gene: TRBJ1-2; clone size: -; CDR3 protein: CASRGRTGWVDGYTF; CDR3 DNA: TGTGCCAGCAGGGGTAGGACAGGGTGGGTAGATGGCTACACCTTC
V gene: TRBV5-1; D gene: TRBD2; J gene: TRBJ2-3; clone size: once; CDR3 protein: CASSLRGTSGSTDTQYF; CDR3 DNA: TGCGCCAGCAGCTTGAGGGGGACTAGCGGGAGTACAGATACGCAGTATTTT
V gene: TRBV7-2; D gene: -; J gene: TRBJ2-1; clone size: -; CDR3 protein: CASSLVINEQFF; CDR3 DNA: TGTGCCAGCAGCTTAGTAATCAATGAGCAGTTCTTC
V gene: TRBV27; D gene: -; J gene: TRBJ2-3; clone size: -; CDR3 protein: CASSLSWGGTDTQYF; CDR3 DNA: TGTGCCAGCAGTTTATCGTGGGGGGGCACAGATACGCAGTATTTT
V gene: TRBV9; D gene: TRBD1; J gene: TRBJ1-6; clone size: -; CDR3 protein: CASSVGDREVSPLHF; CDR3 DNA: TGTGCCAGCAGCGTAGGGGACAGGGAAGTTTCACCCCTCCACTTT
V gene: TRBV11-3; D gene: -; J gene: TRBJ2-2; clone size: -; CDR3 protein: CASSRNSGELFF; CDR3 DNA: TGTGCCAGCAGCCGTAACTCCGGGGAGCTGTTTTTT
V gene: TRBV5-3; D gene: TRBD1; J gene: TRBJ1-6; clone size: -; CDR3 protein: CARSPTGAGKF; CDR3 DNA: TGTGCCAGAAGCCCCACAGGGGCCGGCAAGTTT
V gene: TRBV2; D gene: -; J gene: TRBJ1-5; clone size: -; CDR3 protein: CATKTNRDSNQPQHF; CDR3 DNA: TGTGCCACCAAGACCAACAGGGACAGCAATCAGCCCCAGCATTTT
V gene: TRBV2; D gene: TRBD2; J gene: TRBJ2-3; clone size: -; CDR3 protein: CASSRGGGTDTQYF; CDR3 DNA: TGTGCCAGCAGTCGGGGGGGCGGCACAGATACGCAGTATTTT
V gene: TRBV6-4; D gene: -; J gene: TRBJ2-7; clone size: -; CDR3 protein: CASRENYEQYF; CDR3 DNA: TGTGCCAGCAGGGAGAACTACGAGCAGTACTTC
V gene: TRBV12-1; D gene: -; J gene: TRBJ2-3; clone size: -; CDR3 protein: CASSFRAGGRADTQYF; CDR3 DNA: TGTGCCAGCAGCTTTCGGGCGGGGGGCAGGGCAGATACGCAGTATTTT
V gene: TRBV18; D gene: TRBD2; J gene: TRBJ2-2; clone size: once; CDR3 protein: CASSPRGLAGVGELFF; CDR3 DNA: TGTGCCAGCTCACCACGGGGACTAGCGGGAGTCGGGGAGCTGTTTTTT
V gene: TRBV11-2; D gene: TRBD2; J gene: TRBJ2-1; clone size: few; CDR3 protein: CASSLLLAGANEQFF; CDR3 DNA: TGTGCCAGCAGCTTATTACTAGCGGGAGCAAATGAGCAGTTCTTC
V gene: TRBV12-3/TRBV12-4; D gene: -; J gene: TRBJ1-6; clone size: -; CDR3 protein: CASSLLSNSPLHF; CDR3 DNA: TGTGCCAGCAGTTTACTCAGTAATTCACCCCTCCACTTT
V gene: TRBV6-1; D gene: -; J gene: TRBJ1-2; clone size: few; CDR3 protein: CASSEARGALNYGYTF; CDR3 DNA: TGTGCCAGCAGTGAAGCGCGTGGGGCATTGAACTATGGCTACACCTTC
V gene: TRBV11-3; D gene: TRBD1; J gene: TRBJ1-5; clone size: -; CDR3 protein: CASSLEQGQASLGSNQPQHF; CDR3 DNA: TGTGCCAGCAGCTTAGAACAAGGACAGGCCTCCCTTGGTAGCAATCAGCCCCAGCATTTT
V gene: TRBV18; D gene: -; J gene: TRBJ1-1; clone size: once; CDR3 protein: CASSPAGGTNTEAFF; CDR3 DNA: TGTGCCAGCTCACCTGCGGGGGGGACCAACACTGAAGCTTTCTTT
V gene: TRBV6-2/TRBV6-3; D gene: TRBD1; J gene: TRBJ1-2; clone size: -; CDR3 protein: CASSLQGERGYTF; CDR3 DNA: TGTGCCAGCAGCCTCCAGGGGGAGCGGGGCTACACCTTC
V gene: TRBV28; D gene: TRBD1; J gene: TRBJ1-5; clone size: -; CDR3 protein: CASSSPGQGFQPQHF; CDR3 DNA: TGTGCCAGCAGTTCCCCGGGACAGGGGTTTCAGCCCCAGCATTTT
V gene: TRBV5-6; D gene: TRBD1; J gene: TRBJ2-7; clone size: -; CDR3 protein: CASSRGTGDYEQYF; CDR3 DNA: TGTGCCAGCAGCAGGGGGACAGGGGACTACGAGCAGTACTTC
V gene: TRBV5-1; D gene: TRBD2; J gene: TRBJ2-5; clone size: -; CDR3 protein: CASRDGGAQETQYF; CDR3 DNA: TGCGCCAGCAGGGACGGGGGGGCCCAAGAGACCCAGTACTTC
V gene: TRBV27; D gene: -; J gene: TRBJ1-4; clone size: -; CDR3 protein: CASRRGATNEKLFF; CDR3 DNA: TGTGCCAGCAGAAGAGGAGCAACTAATGAAAAACTGTTTTTT
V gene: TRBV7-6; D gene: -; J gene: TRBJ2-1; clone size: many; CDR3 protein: CASSLGAGTVRAHEQFF; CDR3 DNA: TGTGCCAGCAGCTTAGGGGCTGGCACAGTCCGAGCCCATGAGCAGTTCTTC
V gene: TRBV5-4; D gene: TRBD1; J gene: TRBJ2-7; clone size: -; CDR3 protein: CASRVDRGAYEQYF; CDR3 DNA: TGTGCCAGCAGAGTGGACAGGGGCGCCTACGAGCAGTACTTC
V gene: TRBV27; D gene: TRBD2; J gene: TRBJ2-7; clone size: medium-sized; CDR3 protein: CASRPTSGDGYEQYF; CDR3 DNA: TGTGCCAGCAGACCGACTAGCGGGGATGGGTACGAGCAGTACTTC
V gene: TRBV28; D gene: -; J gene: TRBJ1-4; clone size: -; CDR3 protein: CASSLSGGASFYNEKLFF; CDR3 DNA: TGTGCCAGCAGTTTATCCGGGGGGGCGTCATTCTATAATGAAAAACTGTTTTTT
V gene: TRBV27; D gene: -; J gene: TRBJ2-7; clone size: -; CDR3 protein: CASSPTGVNLAGSLYEQYF; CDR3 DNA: TGTGCCAGCAGTCCTACCGGCGTGAATTTGGCGGGCAGTCTCTACGAGCAGTACTTC
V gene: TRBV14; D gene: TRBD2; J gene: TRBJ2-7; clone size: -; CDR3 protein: CASSPGLNRDYSYEQYF; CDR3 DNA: TGTGCCAGCAGCCCCGGACTGAACCGGGACTACTCCTACGAGCAGTACTTC
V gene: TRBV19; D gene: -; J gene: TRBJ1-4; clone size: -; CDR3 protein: CASSDGGANEKLFF; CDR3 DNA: TGTGCCAGTAGTGATGGGGGGGCGAATGAAAAACTGTTTTTT
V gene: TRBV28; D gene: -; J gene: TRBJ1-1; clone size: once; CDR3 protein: CASSFRDLRATEAFF; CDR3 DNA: TGTGCCAGCAGTTTCAGGGATCTTAGGGCGACTGAAGCTTTCTTT
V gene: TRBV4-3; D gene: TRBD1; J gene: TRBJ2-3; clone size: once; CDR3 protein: CASSPGTGYDTQYF; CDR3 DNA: TGCGCCAGCAGCCCCGGGACAGGGTATGATACGCAGTATTTT
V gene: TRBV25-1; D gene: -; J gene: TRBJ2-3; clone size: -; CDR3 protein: CASSESWGRMQYF; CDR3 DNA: TGTGCCAGCAGTGAATCGTGGGGGAGGATGCAGTATTTT
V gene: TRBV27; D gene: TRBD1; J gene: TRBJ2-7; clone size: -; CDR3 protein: CASSTPGQGKYEQYF; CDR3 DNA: TGTGCCAGCAGCACCCCGGGACAGGGGAAATACGAGCAGTACTTC
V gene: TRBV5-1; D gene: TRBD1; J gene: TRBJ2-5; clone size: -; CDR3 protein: CASRQDRDETQYF; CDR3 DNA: TGCGCCAGCAGACAGGACAGGGATGAGACCCAGTACTTC
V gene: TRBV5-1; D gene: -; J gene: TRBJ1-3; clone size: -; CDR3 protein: CASSLTGTGNTIYF; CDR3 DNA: TGCGCCAGCAGCTTAACAGGGACTGGAAACACCATATATTTT
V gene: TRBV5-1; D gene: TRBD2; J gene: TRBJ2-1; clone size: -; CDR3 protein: CASSLTGTSPYNEQFF; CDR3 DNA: TGCGCCAGCAGCTTGACCGGGACTAGCCCCTACAATGAGCAGTTCTTC